This passage covers 27 T cell receptor beta chains from one sample sequenced in a study of regulatory T cells in long-lasting Graves disease (dated by TCRdb to the early 2020s). Preparation of the library involved multiplex PCR. TCRdb shows the sequencer as Illumina HiSeq 4000. CDR3 regions were amplified by Arm-PCR with iRepertoire HTBI primers to construct TCR beta libraries. The raw public data were reprocessed by TCRdb itself: fastp quality trimming at Q25, MiXCR clonotype calling, in-frame beta chains only. Rows are combined by CDR3 protein, so each entry shows the most common genes and DNA. The sample includes hundreds of thousands of distinct CDR3 sequences, with approximately 16% observed a single time. Of the sample, approximately 12% falls within the top ten clones. Reading the label with the study, this specimen's time point is: newly diagnosed GD, antithyroid drugs for less than 3 months. RNA was extracted from PBMCs in TRIzol for both TCR sequencing and RNA sequencing.

These sequences were also reported in another study, on T cells in Graves' hyperthyroidism and ophthalmopathy.

Here the sequenced sample was peripheral blood mononuclear cells (PBMCs), taken at new diagnosis, from a patient treated with antithyroid drugs. These receptors were obtained from a woman in her twenties or thirties with Graves disease. Donor details come from another sample of the same person, matched by shared clones.

This clonotype was recorded a few times. The chain combines TRBV20-1 with TRBJ2-1, with D perhaps matching TRBD1 (5 bases). The V end lost 1 base, the J end lost 12 bases, and 22 bases lay between the germline ends. CDR1 is DFQATT, CDR2 SNEGSKA, per germline (reference sequence). The CDR3 has 15 residues. CDR3 amino acids: CSARGQGGPLAGQFF. CDR3 DNA: TGCAGTGCTAGAGGTCAGGGCGGCCCCTTGGCTGGGCAGTTCTTC.

The chain couples TRBV12-3 or TRBV12-4 to TRBJ1-5; no clear D gene. CDR3 length equals 13 residues. The V gene lost 6 bases and the J gene lost 6 bases, with 12 bases spanning the gap. The CDR3 here is CASSPRSGQPQHF. The CDR3 DNA is TGTGCCAGCAGCCCAAGGTCGGGTCAGCCCCAGCATTTT.

This clonotype occurred once. The chain carries TRBV4-2 and TRBJ2-4; TRBD2 agrees at 7 bases. CDR3 length: 16 residues. With V trimmed by 4 bases and J by 0 bases, 6 bases remained unmatched. Germline V lookup: CDR1 LGHNA, CDR2 YNFKEQ. In DNA, the CDR3 is TGTGCCAGCAGCCCCGGGGGGATGCGAGCCAAAAACATTCAGTACTTC. Translation: CASSPGGMRAKNIQYF.

This clonotype was found many times. The chain uses TRBV20-1 and TRBJ2-3, with 14 bases aligning to TRBD2. Looked up from germline, CDR1 is DFQATT and CDR2 is SNEGSKA (reference sequence). CDR3 length equals 17 residues. CDR3 in DNA: TGCAGCTGGGGACTAGCGGGAGAGGCGGGCCCCACAGATACGCAGTATTTT. Translation: CSWGLAGEAGPTDTQYF.

The chain employs TRBV6-2 or TRBV6-3 and TRBJ2-7; no reliable D call. V lost 0 bases to trimming and J lost 4 bases, with 16 bases between them. This CDR3 has 16 residues. Germline values: CDR1 MNHEY, CDR2 SVGEGT. As DNA, the CDR3 is TGTGCCAGCAGTTACTCTCGACCAGCTAACGGTTACGAGCAGTACTTC. Translated: CASSYSRPANGYEQYF.

This clonotype appeared a few times. This may arise from a read error, as a much more abundant clone is one base away. As the CDR3 is not closed by the conserved phenylalanine or tryptophan, this likely results from a read error. This sequence joins TRBV18 and TRBJ1-1; D gene ambiguous. CDR3 size: 13 residues. The germline V and J ends were trimmed by 6 bases and 6 bases, with 14 bases remaining between them. Germline CDR1 and CDR2: KGHSH and LQKENI. Here the CDR3 reads CASSEDALAEAFL. The DNA for the CDR3 is TGTGCCAGCTCTGAAGACGCGTTGGCTGAAGCTTTCCTT.

This clonotype was seen repeatedly, ten times or more. This chain uses TRBV27 with TRBJ2-5, with 8 bases aligning to TRBD1. Germline CDR1 reads MNHEY; CDR2 reads SMNVEV (reference sequence). V trimming: 6 bases; J trimming: 3 bases; junction bases outside the gene matches: 3. The CDR3 is made up of 13 amino acids. This chain's CDR3 is CASRQGGEETQYF. CDR3 nucleotides: TGTGCCAGCAGACAGGGGGGTGAAGAGACCCAGTACTTC.

This clonotype was recorded many times. The V gene is TRBV15, the J gene TRBJ1-2; 7 bases fit TRBD1. There are 17 residues in the CDR3. The junction had 12 bases not matched to a gene; V was cut back by 2 bases and J by 3 bases. Germline V gene sequence: CDR1 LNHNV, CDR2 YYDKDF (reference sequence). The CDR3 region is CATSRKGQLTLDYGYTF. CDR3 coding DNA: TGTGCCACCAGCAGAAAGGGACAGCTTACATTAGACTATGGCTACACCTTC.

This clonotype was observed at least ten times. This chain links TRBV7-2 with TRBJ1-5; D unclear. The CDR3 loop spans 13 amino acids. CDR1 is SGHTA, CDR2 FQGNSA, per germline. Trimming cost V 1 base and J 5 bases, with 6 bases left between them. CDR3 in amino acids: CASSLGSYQPQHF. The CDR3 region has the DNA TGTGCCAGCAGCTTAGGATCTTATCAGCCCCAGCATTTT. Filled out from reference TRBV7-2 and TRBJ1-5, the complete variable domain reads GAGVSQSPSNKVTEKGKDVELRCDPISGHTALYWYRQSLGQGLEFLIYFQGNSAPDKSGLPSDRFSAERTGGSVSTLTIQRTQQEDSAVYLCASSLGSYQPQHFGDGTRLSIL.

The V call is TRBV7-8, the J call TRBJ1-6; 7 bases line up with TRBD1. The germline V gene has CDR1 SGHVS and CDR2 FQNEAQ. The CDR3 has 17 amino acids. V was clipped by 5 bases and J by 7 bases; unmatched bases: 14. CDR3 sequence: CASSPLTGLDMNSPLHF. Here the CDR3 DNA reads TGTGCCAGCAGCCCGCTGACAGGGCTCGATATGAATTCACCCCTCCACTTT.

In this sample, this clonotype turned up many times. The chain employs TRBV28 and TRBJ1-5, with D possibly being TRBD1 (5 bases). This CDR3 region has 15 residues. CDR1 MDHEN and CDR2 SYDVKM come from the germline V gene. Trimming stripped 2 bases from V and 2 bases from J, with 10 bases between. This CDR3 reads CASSLQGGRNQPQHF. The CDR3 region has the DNA TGTGCCAGCAGTTTACAGGGAGGTCGCAATCAGCCCCAGCATTTT.

The chain carries TRBV12-3 or TRBV12-4 and TRBJ2-1; 12 bases align to TRBD2. Germline trimming cut 4 bases from V and 9 bases from J; bases unmatched to any gene: 7. The CDR3 runs to 15 residues. CDR3 sequence: CASSSLAGGPSEQFF. The CDR3 DNA sequence: TGTGCCAGCAGTTCCCTAGCGGGAGGGCCGAGTGAGCAGTTCTTC.

This clonotype was seen at least ten times. The J gene is TRBJ1-1, the V gene TRBV11-2; D gene ambiguous. V was clipped by 6 bases and J by 4 bases, with 18 bases between them. The CDR3 length is 15 residues. Germline V lookup: CDR1 SGHAT, CDR2 FQNNGV. The DNA of the CDR3 is TGTGCCAGCAGGCCATATCGAGGACGGGCCACTGAAGCTTTCTTT. As protein: CASRPYRGRATEAFF.

Comments on this clonotype: A junction end diverges from the germline sequence, so it may reflect a read error. The chain has TRBV11-1 and TRBJ2-3; D call uncertain. CDR1 SGHAT and CDR2 FQDESV come from the germline V gene (reference sequence). The CDR3 is 15 residues long. The CDR3, as DNA: TGCGCCAGCAGCCAAGAACCGACAAACACAGATACGCAGTATTTT. Its translation: CASSQEPTNTDTQYF.

This clonotype was counted ten times or more. The chain combines TRBV20-1 with TRBJ2-1; D is ambiguous. The CDR3 spans 14 residues. The germline V gene has CDR1 DFQATT and CDR2 SNEGSKA (reference sequence). The V end was cut by 5 bases, the J end by 4 bases, with 15 bases between. CDR3 in amino acids: CSAPVQTMYNEQFF. The DNA of the CDR3 is TGCAGTGCTCCGGTCCAAACGATGTACAATGAGCAGTTCTTC.

For this clonotype: One junction end does not reproduce the germline sequence, and a read error may be involved. The gene calls are TRBV15 and TRBJ2-5; 7 bases line up with TRBD1. In germline, CDR1 is LNHNV, CDR2 YYDKDF (reference sequence). The CDR3 covers 17 residues. The CDR3 sequence is CAASPSGGHSLQETQYF. The CDR3 nucleotides are TGTGCCGCCAGCCCCTCAGGGGGACACAGCCTGCAAGAGACCCAGTACTTC.

This clonotype came up many times. The V gene is TRBV30, the J gene TRBJ1-4; possibly TRBD1 for D (6 bases). CDR1 and CDR2 (germline): GTSNPN, SVGIG (reference sequence). V lost 1 base and J 8 bases, leaving 8 bases between the germline ends. The CDR3 spans 12 residues. CDR3 nucleotide sequence: TGTGCCTGGAGTGCAGGGGCAGAAAAACTGTTTTTT. The encoded protein is CAWSAGAEKLFF.

This clonotype was observed many times. The chain couples TRBV2 to TRBJ1-6; 7 bases align to TRBD1. Germline V gene lookup returns CDR1 SNHLY and CDR2 FYNNEI. The CDR3 spans 15 residues. V gave up 6 bases and J gave up 0 bases; unmatched junction bases: 2. The CDR3 DNA is TGTGCCAGCAGGGGACAGAGCTCCTATAATTCACCCCTCCACTTT. Amino acid sequence: CASRGQSSYNSPLHF.

V is TRBV15 and J is TRBJ2-1; 9 bases map to TRBD2. Trimming removed 5 bases from V and 12 bases from J; junction bases left unmatched: 14. Germline CDR1 reads LNHNV; CDR2 reads YYDKDF (reference sequence). CDR3 length equals 15 residues. In DNA form, the CDR3 reads TGTGCCACCAGCCTACCTAGCGGGATAATTAAGGGGCAGTTCTTC. Protein product: CATSLPSGIIKGQFF.

The rearrangement links TRBV27 to TRBJ2-6, with 8 bases that match TRBD2. This CDR3 spans 14 amino acids. J was trimmed by 2 bases and V by 6 bases; bases with no gene match: 0. Germline values: CDR1 MNHEY, CDR2 SMNVEV (reference sequence). The chain's CDR3 is CASRRGAGANVLTF. The CDR3 DNA reads TGTGCCAGCAGGCGGGGGGCTGGGGCCAACGTCCTGACTTTC.

This clonotype has a count of ten or more. The rearrangement links TRBV20-1 to TRBJ2-3; D is tentatively TRBD1 or TRBD2 (6 bases each). The V end was cut by 0 bases, the J end by 4 bases, with 8 bases between. The V gene's germline CDR1 is DFQATT and CDR2 SNEGSKA (reference sequence). CDR3 size: 13 residues. The CDR3 DNA follows: TGCAGTGCTAGAGATGGGGGGCCAGATACGCAGTATTTT. Protein: CSARDGGPDTQYF.

This clonotype came up many times. The rearrangement links TRBV4-2 to TRBJ2-1; D not certain. The V end lost 1 base, the J end lost 9 bases, and 4 bases lay between the germline ends. From germline, CDR1 is LGHNA and CDR2 YNFKEQ. The CDR3 extends over 11 amino acids. The CDR3: CASSQVGEQFF. CDR3 DNA: TGTGCCAGCAGCCAAGTGGGTGAGCAGTTCTTC.

In regard to this clonotype: The junction departs from germline at one end; a sequencing error may be responsible. This chain connects TRBV10-2 to TRBJ1-4; TRBD1 matches at 8 bases. In germline, CDR1 is WSHSY, CDR2 SAAADI. CDR3 length equals 14 residues. CDR3 in amino acids: CASSGDRGNEILFF. The CDR3 DNA follows: TGCGCCAGCAGTGGCGACAGGGGTAATGAAATACTGTTTTTT.

This chain connects TRBV4-1 to TRBJ1-2; a possible D gene is TRBD1 (6 bases). The CDR3 covers 13 residues. In germline, CDR1 is MGHRA, CDR2 YSYEKL. Trimming stripped 8 bases from V and 4 bases from J, with 14 bases between. The CDR3 sequence: CASALRGSYGYTF. The CDR3 DNA sequence: TGCGCCAGCGCCCTGAGGGGGAGCTATGGCTACACCTTC.

This clonotype was detected ten times or more. The CDR3 nucleotides read TGTGCCAGCAGTGGTAGCGGGAGTGATACGCAGTATTTT. Translating it yields CASSGSGSDTQYF. V gene TRBV12-3 or TRBV12-4 combines with J gene TRBJ2-3; 9 nucleotides line up with TRBD2. This CDR3 region has 13 residues. V dropped 5 bases and J dropped 6; count of bases not matched to a gene: 3.

This sequence joins TRBV19 and TRBJ2-5, with D tentatively TRBD2 (6 bases). The CDR3 has 14 amino acids. Germline loops: CDR1 LNHDA, CDR2 SQIVND (reference sequence). The V end lost 4 bases, the J end lost 4 bases, and 13 bases lay between the germline ends. CDR3 DNA sequence: TGTGCCAGTAGTAGGGCAAGACTAGGAGAGACCCAGTACTTC. Protein: CASSRARLGETQYF.

This clonotype was observed a handful of times. This chain connects TRBV3-1 to TRBJ1-6; D is uncertain. The CDR3 sequence is 12 residues long. The germline gives CDR1 LGHDT, CDR2 YNNKEL (reference sequence). Trimming left V 6 bases short and J 9 bases short, with 9 bases between. The CDR3 DNA reads TGTGCCAGCAGGCAGGAGAGTTCACCCCTCCACTTT. Protein sequence: CASRQESSPLHF.